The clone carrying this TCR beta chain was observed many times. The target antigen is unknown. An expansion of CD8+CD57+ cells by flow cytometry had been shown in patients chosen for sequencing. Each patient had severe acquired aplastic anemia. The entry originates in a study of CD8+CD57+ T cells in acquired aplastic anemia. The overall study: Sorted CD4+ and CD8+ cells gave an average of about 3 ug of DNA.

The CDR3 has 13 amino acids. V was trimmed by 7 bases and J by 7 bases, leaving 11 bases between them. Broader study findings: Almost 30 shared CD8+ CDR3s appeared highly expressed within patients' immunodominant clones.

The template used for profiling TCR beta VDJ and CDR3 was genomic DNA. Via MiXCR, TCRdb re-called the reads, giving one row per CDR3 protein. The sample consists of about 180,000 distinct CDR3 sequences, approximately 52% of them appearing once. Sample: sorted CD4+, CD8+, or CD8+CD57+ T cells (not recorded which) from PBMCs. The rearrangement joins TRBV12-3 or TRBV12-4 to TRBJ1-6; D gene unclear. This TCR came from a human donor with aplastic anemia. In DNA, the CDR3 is TGTGCCAGCATGGTGGCGGAGAATTCACCCCTCCACTTT. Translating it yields CASMVAENSPLHF.